The 18 T cell receptor beta chains in this list originate from one sample, sequenced in a study of OX40 agonist ivuxolimab in advanced cancers. Assay: immunoSEQ multiplex PCR; the TCRdb copy retains only in-frame clones and omits some. The sample lists 77,000 or so clones, under 95% occurring once. Sample: CD4+ or CD8+ T cells sorted from blood, taken in a trial of the OX40 agonist ivuxolimab. These receptors originate from an adult with an advanced solid tumor such as melanoma, head and neck, liver or kidney cancer.

In DNA form, the CDR3 reads TGTGCCAGCAGCTTAAGTCGGGTTTACGAGACCCAGTACTTC. It codes for CASSLSRVYETQYF. This rearrangement joins TRBV7-2 to TRBJ2-5; D gene uncertain. CDR1 SGHTA and CDR2 FQGNSA come from the germline V gene. Trimming removed 2 bases at V and 5 bases at J, with 12 bases between. The CDR3 has 14 residues. The variable domain in full, with the rest retrieved from reference TRBV7-2 and TRBJ2-5, is GAGVSQSPSNKVTEKGKDVELRCDPISGHTALYWYRQSLGQGLEFLIYFQGNSAPDKSGLPSDRFSAERTGGSVSTLTIQRTQQEDSAVYLCASSLSRVYETQYFGPGTRLLVL.

This chain joins TRBV4-1 and TRBJ2-7; TRBD2 agrees at 11 bases. This CDR3 has 18 amino acids. The J segment lost 5 bases and the V segment lost 4 bases, leaving 16 bases of the junction unmatched. Looked up from germline, CDR1 is MGHRA and CDR2 is YSYEKL. The chain's CDR3 is CASSLNGLAGGRWDEQYF. In DNA, the CDR3 is TGCGCCAGCAGCCTTAACGGGCTAGCGGGAGGTCGGTGGGACGAGCAGTACTTC.

The V and J genes are TRBV28 and TRBJ2-3; TRBD2 matches at 8 bases. The germline V gene has CDR1 MDHEN and CDR2 SYDVKM. The trim removed 8 bases at V and 0 bases at J, leaving 19 bases unmatched. The CDR3 length is 19 residues. This CDR3 is CASWGASGFLVSSTDTQYF. CDR3 coding DNA: TGTGCCAGCTGGGGGGCTAGCGGGTTCCTCGTATCTAGCACAGATACGCAGTATTTT.

The rearrangement uses TRBV5-1 and TRBJ1-2, with a tentative D call TRBD1 (6 bases). The V gene lost 4 bases and the J gene lost 0 bases, with 16 bases spanning the gap. Germline assignment: CDR1 SGHRS and CDR2 YFSETQ. The CDR3 contains 16 residues. DNA for the CDR3: TGCGCCAGCAGCGTGTTGACTCAGGGGCCTAACTATGGCTACACCTTC. This codes for CASSVLTQGPNYGYTF.

The J gene is TRBJ1-4, the V gene TRBV15, with a possible D match to TRBD1 (6 bases). Trimming removed 0 bases from V and 4 bases from J, with 9 bases in between. This CDR3 spans 15 amino acids. CDR1 and CDR2 (germline): LNHNV, YYDKDF (reference sequence). The CDR3 is CATSREGAVNEKLFF. CDR3 sequence (DNA): TGTGCCACCAGCAGAGAGGGGGCCGTTAATGAAAAACTGTTTTTT.

A few counts support this clone. The rearrangement uses TRBV19 and TRBJ1-3, with 7 bases fitting TRBD1. The CDR3 spans 14 residues. Germline V gene data show CDR1 as LNHDA and CDR2 as SQIVND (reference sequence). The V and J ends lost 7 bases and 0 bases, in that order; junction bases with no gene match: 3. The CDR3 region has the DNA TGTGCCAGTACCAGGGGGGGCTCTGGAAACACCATATATTTT. Protein sequence: CASTRGGSGNTIYF. Drawing the rest from reference TRBV19 and TRBJ1-3, the complete variable domain is DGGITQSPKYLFRKEGQNVTLSCEQNLNHDAMYWYRQDPGQGLRLIYYSQIVNDFQKGDIAEGYSVSREKKESFPLTVTSAQKNPTAFYLCASTRGGSGNTIYFGEGSWLTVV.

This chain connects TRBV6-5 to TRBJ2-7; D remains ambiguous. This CDR3 contains 13 residues. V lost 3 bases to trimming and J lost 2 bases, with 8 bases between them. Germline V gives CDR1 MNHEY, CDR2 SVGAGI. The CDR3 loop reads CASSYSTTYEQYF. DNA of the CDR3: TGTGCCAGCAGTTATTCCACTACCTACGAGCAGTACTTC.

This clone was seen more than once but under ten times. The V and J genes are TRBV18 and TRBJ2-1, with 10 bases identical to TRBD1. J gave up 6 bases and V 0 bases, and 5 bases lay outside the gene matches. The CDR3 runs 16 residues. The germline CDR1 and CDR2 sequences are KGHSH and LQKENI. The CDR3 loop reads CASSPPTGGGSNEQFF. In DNA form, the CDR3 reads TGTGCCAGCTCACCACCGACAGGGGGCGGGAGCAATGAGCAGTTCTTC.

The chain has TRBV7-2 and TRBJ2-5; D is perhaps TRBD2 (5 bases). V shed 6 bases and J shed 5 bases, with 13 bases lying between them. Looked up from germline, CDR1 is SGHTA and CDR2 is FQGNSA. This CDR3 region has 13 residues. CDR3 sequence reads: CASRPGVSETQYF. The CDR3 DNA reads TGTGCCAGCAGGCCCGGGGTGTCGGAGACCCAGTACTTC. Based on the CDR3 plus reference TRBV7-2 and TRBJ2-5, the full variable domain is GAGVSQSPSNKVTEKGKDVELRCDPISGHTALYWYRQSLGQGLEFLIYFQGNSAPDKSGLPSDRFSAERTGGSVSTLTIQRTQQEDSAVYLCASRPGVSETQYFGPGTRLLVL.

This chain joins TRBV7-9 and TRBJ1-4; no clear D. CDR1 and CDR2 (germline): SEHNR, FQNEAQ (reference sequence). V gave up 5 bases and J gave up 8 bases, with 12 bases separating them. The CDR3 sequence is 13 residues long. The CDR3 coding sequence is TGTGCCAGCAGCGTATGGGGTTCCGAAAAACTGTTTTTT. It codes for CASSVWGSEKLFF.

This chain connects TRBV4-3 to TRBJ1-6; D gene uncertain. This CDR3 has 17 amino acids. Germline-derived CDR1 and CDR2 are LGHNA and YSLEER. Trimming took off 4 bases at V and 0 bases at J, with 13 bases between the two ends. CDR3 nucleotides: TGCGCCAGCAGCCCCTCACCAGGAATCTCCTATAATTCACCCCTCCACTTT. Translation: CASSPSPGISYNSPLHF.

As to this clone: This CDR3 fails to terminate in the conserved phenylalanine or tryptophan, so it likely reflects a read error. The V call is TRBV5-8, the J call TRBJ2-2; D unclear. CDR1 and CDR2 from the germline V gene are SGHTS and YDEGEE. The V and J ends lost 3 bases and 6 bases respectively, with 6 bases between them. The CDR3 consists of 12 residues. Here the CDR3 DNA reads TGTGCCAGCAGCTCACAGTCCGGGGAGCTGTTTCTT. This translates into CASSSQSGELFL.

The gene calls are TRBV19 and TRBJ2-1, with D perhaps TRBD2 (6 bases). Trimming shortened V by 3 bases and J by 7 bases, and 16 bases separated the two germline ends. In germline, CDR1 is LNHDA, CDR2 SQIVND (reference sequence). CDR3 length equals 15 residues. CDR3 sequence: CASSMAGYRWNEQFF. The CDR3, as DNA: TGTGCCAGTAGTATGGCGGGGTACCGGTGGAATGAGCAGTTCTTC.

This chain uses TRBV5-4 with TRBJ2-1, with no clear D. Deletions cut 4 bases from V and 7 bases from J, with 18 bases between. This CDR3 has 15 amino acids. CDR1 and CDR2 from the germline V gene are SGHNT and YYREEE (reference sequence). The DNA for the CDR3 is TGTGCCAGCAGCGAAGTGGGCCCCATTAGAAATGAGCAGTTCTTC. The encoded protein is CASSEVGPIRNEQFF.

The V gene is TRBV5-5, the J gene TRBJ1-4, with TRBD1 identical over 7 bases. V gave up 1 base and J gave up 3 bases; unmatched junction bases: 12. Germline lookup yields CDR1 SGHKS and CDR2 YYEKEE (reference sequence). The CDR3 is 18 residues long. The CDR3 reads CASSLRDSDSFANEKLFF. The CDR3, as DNA: TGTGCCAGCAGCTTGCGGGACAGTGACTCCTTTGCTAATGAAAAACTGTTTTTT.

The chain has TRBV28 and TRBJ1-3; D not certain. The ends were cut back, 2 bases at V and 5 bases at J, with 10 bases in the middle. Per the germline V gene, CDR1 is MDHEN and CDR2 is SYDVKM. CDR3 length: 14 amino acids. The CDR3 coding sequence is TGTGCCAGCAGTTTAACGGGTTCTCGAAACACCATATATTTT. Translating it yields CASSLTGSRNTIYF.

The chain joins TRBV18 to TRBJ2-4, with D maybe TRBD1 (6 bases). The V gene lost 0 bases and the J gene lost 1 base, with 7 bases spanning the gap. The CDR3 is made up of 15 amino acids. Germline lookup yields CDR1 KGHSH and CDR2 LQKENI. Here the CDR3 DNA reads TGTGCCAGCTCACCACCGGGGGCTGCCAAAAACATTCAGTACTTC. It yields the protein CASSPPGAAKNIQYF.

The rearrangement links TRBV5-1 to TRBJ2-5, with TRBD2 as a possible D gene (6 bases). Per the germline V gene, CDR1 is SGHRS and CDR2 is YFSETQ. V shed 4 bases and J shed 0 bases, with 13 bases lying between them. The CDR3 is 15 residues long. This chain's CDR3 is CASSRLGDYQETQYF. In nucleotides, the CDR3 is TGCGCCAGCAGCCGTCTCGGGGACTACCAAGAGACCCAGTACTTC.